Shown below are 13 T cell receptor beta chains from a single sample sequenced in a study of blood T cell repertoires in COVID-19. The repertoire was sequenced with immunoSEQ multiplex PCR; TCRdb's copy has only in-frame clones and lacks some. The sample holds 350,000 to 450,000 clones, roughly nine tenths seen once. Sequenced material: PBMCs or T cells enriched from blood (not recorded which). These receptors all come from a woman aged 40-49 years who had been exposed to COVID-19.

The chain recombines TRBV9 with TRBJ1-2, with 9 bases identical to TRBD1. Trimming at V came to 3 bases and at J to 10 bases, leaving 10 bases not matched to a gene. The CDR3 covers 14 residues. Germline V gene data show CDR1 as SGDLS and CDR2 as YYNGEE. The CDR3 reads CASSGQPGQGVYTF. CDR3 in DNA: TGTGCCAGCAGCGGCCAACCGGGACAGGGAGTCTACACCTTC.

The chain carries TRBV29-1 and TRBJ1-2; weak D call: TRBD1 (6 bases). Trimming removed 4 bases from V and 4 bases from J, with 16 bases in between. This CDR3 contains 14 residues. CDR1 SQVTM and CDR2 ANQGSEA come from the germline V gene. CDR3: CSVGTGHRRYGYTF. CDR3 in DNA: TGCAGCGTTGGAACAGGGCACAGGCGCTATGGCTACACCTTC. The entire variable domain, with the rest obtained from reference TRBV29-1 and TRBJ1-2, is as follows: SAVISQKPSRDICQRGTSLTIQCQVDSQVTMMFWYRQQPGQSLTLIATANQGSEATYESGFVIDKFPISRPNLTFSTLTVSNMSPEDSSIYLCSVGTGHRRYGYTFGSGTRLTVV.

The chain is built from TRBV5-1 and TRBJ1-1, with TRBD1 identical over 8 bases. Trimming cost V 3 bases and J 6 bases; bases outside gene matches: 7. Germline-derived CDR1 and CDR2 are SGHRS and YFSETQ. This CDR3 region has 14 residues. As DNA, the CDR3 is TGCGCCAGCAGCTCAACAGGGGGAAGCTCTGAAGCTTTCTTT. Its translation: CASSSTGGSSEAFF.

This chain's CDR3 is CASSQGAHTEAFF. CDR3 bases: TGTGCCAGCAGTCAGGGGGCGCACACTGAAGCTTTCTTT. This chain connects TRBV2 to TRBJ1-1, with 8 bases that match TRBD1. V shed 5 bases and J 3 bases; nucleotides not matched to a gene: 2. Germline V gene lookup returns CDR1 SNHLY and CDR2 FYNNEI. The CDR3 is 13 residues long. The full variable domain, in which reference TRBV2 and TRBJ1-1 provide the parts outside the CDR3, is EPEVTQTPSHQVTQMGQEVILRCVPISNHLYFYWYRQILGQKVEFLVSFYNNEISEKSEIFDDQFSVERPDGSNFTLKIRSTKLEDSAMYFCASSQGAHTEAFFGQGTRLTVV.

The chain couples TRBV30 to TRBJ2-7; 11 positions match TRBD2. The CDR3 runs to 15 residues. Losses at the gene ends were 4 bases for V and 0 bases for J; bases not matched to a gene: 5. Germline V gene lookup returns CDR1 GTSNPN and CDR2 SVGIG (reference sequence). CDR3 nucleotide sequence: TGTGCCTGGACCACCGGGACTAGCGGCTCCTACGAGCAGTACTTC. This translates into CAWTTGTSGSYEQYF.

The rearrangement uses TRBV11-2 and TRBJ2-3; 9 bases line up with TRBD2. Per germline, CDR1 SGHAT and CDR2 FQNNGV. The CDR3 is made up of 14 amino acids. Germline trimming cut 5 bases from V and 9 bases from J; bases unmatched to any gene: 9. CDR3 loop: CASSPLRLAETQYF. In DNA, the CDR3 is TGTGCCAGCAGCCCCCTTCGACTAGCGGAAACGCAGTATTTT.

The chain carries TRBV30 and TRBJ2-1; D possibly corresponds to TRBD2 (5 bases). Looked up from germline, CDR1 is GTSNPN and CDR2 is SVGIG (reference sequence). CDR3 size: 16 residues. V lost 0 bases and J lost 3, with 15 bases in between. CDR3 protein: CAWSVKGLAYYNEQFF. The CDR3 nucleotides are TGTGCCTGGAGTGTAAAGGGTTTAGCGTACTACAATGAGCAGTTCTTC.

This chain connects TRBV15 to TRBJ1-2; 9 nucleotides agree with TRBD1. Germline V lookup: CDR1 LNHNV, CDR2 YYDKDF (reference sequence). The CDR3 loop spans 13 amino acids. V was pared by 7 bases and J by 4 bases, with 4 bases of the junction left unmatched. The CDR3 is CATNPGQGYGYTF. The CDR3 nucleotides are TGTGCCACCAACCCGGGACAGGGCTATGGCTACACCTTC.

V usage is TRBV9 and J usage is TRBJ1-4; D is undetermined. This CDR3 has 14 amino acids. V was trimmed by 0 bases and J by 10 bases, leaving 13 bases between them. Germline CDR1 SGDLS, CDR2 YYNGEE. The CDR3 DNA reads TGTGCCAGCAGCGTAGAGTCAACGCGCGGAAAACTGTTTTTT. Encoded protein: CASSVESTRGKLFF.

The chain joins TRBV28 to TRBJ1-5; 8 nucleotides match TRBD1. This CDR3 comprises 21 residues. Germline-derived CDR1 and CDR2 are MDHEN and SYDVKM. Trimming cost V 5 bases and J 0 bases; bases outside gene matches: 21. As DNA, the CDR3 is TGTGCCAGCAGTCCTCCCCCGGGGCAGGGGGCAAGGGATTATAGCAATCAGCCCCAGCATTTT. Its protein product is CASSPPPGQGARDYSNQPQHF.

The chain employs TRBV19 and TRBJ1-2; the D gene is possibly TRBD1 (5 bases). V lost 7 bases to trimming and J lost 4 bases, with 13 bases between them. This CDR3 is 13 amino acids long. Germline V gene sequence: CDR1 LNHDA, CDR2 SQIVND (reference sequence). CDR3 in amino acids: CASIPLQGYGYTF. DNA of the CDR3: TGTGCCAGTATTCCACTTCAGGGCTATGGCTACACCTTC.

This chain connects TRBV13 to TRBJ1-2; a weak D match, TRBD1 (6 bases). Trimming removed 5 bases from V and 4 bases from J, with 17 bases in between. This CDR3 has 15 amino acids. Germline values: CDR1 PRHDT, CDR2 FYEKMQ (reference sequence). For the CDR3, the DNA is TGTGCCAGCAGCGTCTCAGGGGCGCTACTCTATGGCTACACCTTC. Protein sequence: CASSVSGALLYGYTF.

The V and J genes are TRBV30 and TRBJ2-1, with 9 bases identical to TRBD2. Unmatched junction bases numbered 12, after V lost 7 bases and J lost 8 bases. Germline-derived CDR1 and CDR2 are GTSNPN and SVGIG (reference sequence). The CDR3 length is 14 residues. The CDR3 loop reads CASGVASGTYEQFF. CDR3 nucleotide sequence: TGTGCCTCGGGAGTGGCTAGCGGGACGTATGAGCAGTTCTTC. Drawing the rest from reference TRBV30 and TRBJ2-1, the complete variable domain is SQTIHQWPATLVQPVGSPLSLECTVEGTSNPNLYWYRQAAGRGLQLLFYSVGIGQISSEVPQNLSASRPQDRQFILSSKKLLLSDSGFYLCASGVASGTYEQFFGPGTRLTVL.